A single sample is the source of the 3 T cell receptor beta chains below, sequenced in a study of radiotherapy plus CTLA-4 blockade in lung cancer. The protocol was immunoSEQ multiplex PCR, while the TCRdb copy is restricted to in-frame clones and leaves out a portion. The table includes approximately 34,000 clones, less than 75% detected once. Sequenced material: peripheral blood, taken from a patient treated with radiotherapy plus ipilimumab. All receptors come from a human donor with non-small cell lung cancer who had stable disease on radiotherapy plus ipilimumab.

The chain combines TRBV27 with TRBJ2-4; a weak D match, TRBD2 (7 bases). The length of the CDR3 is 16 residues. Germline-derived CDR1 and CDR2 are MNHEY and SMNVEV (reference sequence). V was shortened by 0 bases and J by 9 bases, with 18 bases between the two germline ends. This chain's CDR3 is CASSLSELGGGSIQYF. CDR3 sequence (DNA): TGTGCCAGCAGTTTATCGGAACTAGGGGGAGGGAGCATTCAGTACTTC.

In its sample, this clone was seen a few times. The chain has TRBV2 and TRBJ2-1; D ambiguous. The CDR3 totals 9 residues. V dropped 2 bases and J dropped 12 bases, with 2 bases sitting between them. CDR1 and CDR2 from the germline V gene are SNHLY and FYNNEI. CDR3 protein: CASSERQFF. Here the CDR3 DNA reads TGTGCCAGCAGTGAACGGCAGTTCTTC.

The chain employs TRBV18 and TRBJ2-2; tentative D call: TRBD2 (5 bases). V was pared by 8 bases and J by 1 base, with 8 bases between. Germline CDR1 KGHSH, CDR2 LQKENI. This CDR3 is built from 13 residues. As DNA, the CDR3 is TGTGCCAGCCGGACTCAGAACACCGGGGAGCTGTTTTTT. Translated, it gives CASRTQNTGELFF. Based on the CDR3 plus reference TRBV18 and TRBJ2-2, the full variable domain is NAGVMQNPRHLVRRRGQEARLRCSPMKGHSHVYWYRQLPEEGLKFMVYLQKENIIDESGMPKERFSAEFPKEGPSILRIQQVVRGDSAAYFCASRTQNTGELFFGEGSRLTVL.